Below, one T cell receptor (beta chain) is given with its context. The data were produced by immunoSEQ multiplex PCR, yet TCRdb's version contains in-frame clones alone and is incomplete. The table shows 210,000 or so clones, with about nine tenths occurring only once. This sample is drawn from a study of blood T cell repertoires in COVID-19. This CDR3 comprises 14 residues. V dropped 4 bases and J dropped 6 bases, with 17 bases sitting between them. Germline-derived CDR1 and CDR2 are GTSNPN and SVGIG (reference sequence). The chain employs TRBV30 and TRBJ2-3, with D possibly being TRBD2 (7 bases). Input material: peripheral blood. The TCR was taken from a man aged 35-49 years with acute or convalescent COVID-19. The CDR3 nucleotides are TGTGCCTGGACCCCCCGAGGGGGGGCGGATACGCAGTATTTT. The encoded protein is CAWTPRGGADTQYF.